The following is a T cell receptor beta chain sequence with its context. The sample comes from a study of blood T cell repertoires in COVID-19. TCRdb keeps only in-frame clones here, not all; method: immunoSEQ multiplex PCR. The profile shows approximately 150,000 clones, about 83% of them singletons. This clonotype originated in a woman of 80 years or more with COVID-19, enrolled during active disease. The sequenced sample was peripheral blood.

CDR3 in DNA: TGTGCCATCAGTAAGGCCAGCGGGTCCTACGAGCAGTACTTC. This translates into CAISKASGSYEQYF. This chain joins TRBV10-3 and TRBJ2-7; D may be TRBD2 (6 bases). CDR1 and CDR2 (germline): ENHRY, SYGVKD. V dropped 5 bases and J dropped 1 base, with 12 bases sitting between them. There are 14 residues in the CDR3.